The rows below give T cell receptor beta chains drawn from one sample of a study of T cell responses to AZD1222 COVID-19 vaccine. Measured with immunoSEQ multiplex PCR; TCRdb has only the in-frame clones, and not every one. The sample holds some 49,000 clones, over 60% seen once. The sample was peripheral blood, taken on day 0 of AZD1222 vaccination. The receptors were sampled from an adult in good health. CDR3s include the opening cysteine and the closing phenylalanine or tryptophan. D genes are given only for firm matches. Size tells how often a clone was seen (once, few, many) or the class of an expanded clone, and some rows leave it out.

d_call j_call clone_size v_call cdr3_aa cdr3_nt
NA TRBJ1-1 NA TRBV7-9 CASSSPLTGRTEAFF TGTGCCAGCAGCTCCCCCCTGACGGGACGGACTGAAGCTTTCTTT
NA TRBJ1-3 NA TRBV18 CASSPVGSSGNTIYF TGTGCCAGCTCACCCGTGGGGAGCTCTGGAAACACCATATATTTT
TRBD1 TRBJ1-5 NA TRBV6-5 CASKTGGPKAQPQHF TGTGCCAGCAAAACAGGGGGCCCTAAGGCTCAGCCCCAGCATTTT
NA TRBJ2-5 few TRBV11-3 CASSPGGLQETQYF TGTGCCAGCAGCCCGGGTGGGCTTCAAGAGACCCAGTACTTC
TRBD2 TRBJ2-3 once TRBV10-3 CAIRPAGDRDTQYF TGTGCCATCAGGCCAGCGGGAGATCGAGATACGCAGTATTTT
NA TRBJ2-2 NA TRBV6-1 CASSELRTAVELFF TGTGCCAGCAGTGAGCTACGGACAGCCGTGGAGCTGTTTTTT
NA TRBJ1-2 NA TRBV6-5 CASRGLNTYGYTF TGTGCCAGCAGGGGACTGAACACCTATGGCTACACCTTC
TRBD2 TRBJ2-5 once TRBV19 CASSIRVGSGRAETQYF TGTGCCAGTAGTATAAGAGTAGGTAGCGGGAGGGCGGAGACCCAGTACTTC
NA TRBJ1-2 NA TRBV3-1/TRBV3-2 CASSQGMDSFPHGYTF TGTGCCAGCAGCCAAGGTATGGACTCGTTCCCCCATGGCTACACCTTC
NA TRBJ1-2 few TRBV7-8 CASSLQSPGYGYTF TGTGCCAGCAGCTTACAATCGCCGGGCTATGGCTACACCTTC
NA TRBJ2-7 once TRBV5-1 CASSSSVGVAYEQYF TGCGCCAGCAGCTCGTCGGTTGGGGTTGCCTACGAGCAGTACTTC
NA TRBJ1-6 NA TRBV2 CASETRGGWSPLHF TGTGCCAGCGAAACTAGGGGGGGCTGGTCACCCCTCCACTTT
NA TRBJ1-2 NA TRBV2 CASSENPANYGYTF TGTGCCAGCAGTGAAAACCCTGCTAACTATGGCTACACCTTC
TRBD1 TRBJ2-7 NA TRBV30 CAWSYGTGGSYEQYF TGTGCCTGGAGTTACGGGACAGGGGGCTCCTACGAGCAGTACTTC
TRBD2 TRBJ2-7 NA TRBV3-1/TRBV3-2 CASSPQGLAGSYEQYF TGTGCCAGCAGCCCTCAAGGACTAGCGGGATCATACGAGCAGTACTTC
TRBD2 TRBJ2-2 NA TRBV13 CASSLRGEVTGELFF TGTGCCAGCAGCTTACGGGGGGAAGTAACCGGGGAGCTGTTTTTT
NA TRBJ1-6 NA TRBV7-2 CASSFEIRANSPLHF TGTGCCAGCAGCTTCGAAATAAGAGCTAATTCACCCCTCCACTTT
TRBD2 TRBJ2-5 NA TRBV19 CASSIVGGGAPETQYF TGTGCCAGTAGTATAGTTGGCGGGGGGGCCCCGGAGACCCAGTACTTC
NA TRBJ2-1 NA TRBV7-3 CASSLSHGGRRNEQFF TGTGCCAGCAGCTTATCCCATGGGGGAAGGAGGAATGAGCAGTTCTTC
TRBD2 TRBJ2-1 NA TRBV7-2 CASSPLAGRSNNEQFF TGTGCCAGCAGCCCTCTAGCGGGGAGGTCTAACAATGAGCAGTTCTTC
NA TRBJ1-6 NA TRBV20-1 CSASPGTANSPLHF TGCAGTGCTAGTCCAGGGACGGCGAATTCACCCCTCCACTTT
TRBD2 TRBJ2-1 NA TRBV9 CASSVGLAGDGEQFF TGTGCCAGCAGCGTCGGACTAGCGGGAGACGGCGAGCAGTTCTTC
NA TRBJ1-3 NA TRBV19 CASSTQGTGNTIYF TGTGCCAGTAGTACCCAGGGGACTGGAAACACCATATATTTT
NA TRBJ2-1 NA TRBV28 CASSGGPGGYGDEQFF TGTGCCAGCAGTGGCGGGCCCGGAGGCTACGGCGATGAGCAGTTCTTC
NA TRBJ1-1 NA TRBV3-1/TRBV3-2 CASRVRGGSTEAFF TGTGCCAGCAGAGTCCGGGGGGGATCCACTGAAGCTTTCTTT
TRBD1 TRBJ1-1 NA TRBV18 CASSRGQGNFGEAFF TGTGCCAGCTCACGGGGACAGGGGAATTTTGGTGAAGCTTTCTTT
TRBD1 TRBJ1-5 NA TRBV6-6 CASSSIQGLPQHF TGTGCCAGCAGTTCAATACAGGGGTTGCCCCAGCATTTT
NA TRBJ1-5 NA TRBV6-5 CAIRDNINQPQHF TGTGCCATCCGGGACAACATCAATCAGCCCCAGCATTTT
NA TRBJ1-2 NA TRBV5-6 CASSLTGGSYTF TGTGCCAGCAGCTTGACAGGAGGGAGCTACACCTTC
NA TRBJ2-2 NA TRBV25-1 CASMGHMNTGELFF TGTGCCAGCATGGGTCATATGAACACCGGGGAGCTGTTTTTT
NA TRBJ1-1 NA TRBV6-5 CASSFGRMNTEAFF TGTGCCAGCAGTTTCGGACGCATGAACACTGAAGCTTTCTTT
TRBD2 TRBJ2-1 NA TRBV12-3/TRBV12-4 CASSSGLGAQFF TGTGCCAGCAGTTCGGGACTAGGTGCGCAGTTCTTC
NA TRBJ2-1 NA TRBV28 CASSFGLGNNEQFF TGTGCCAGCAGTTTTGGGCTAGGCAACAATGAGCAGTTCTTC
TRBD1 TRBJ1-1 once TRBV7-2 CASSGRDRGGTEAFF TGTGCCAGCAGCGGGCGGGACAGGGGAGGCACTGAAGCTTTCTTT
NA TRBJ1-4 NA TRBV15 CATSRDRGNEKLFF TGTGCCACCAGCAGAGATAGGGGTAATGAAAAACTGTTTTTT
NA TRBJ1-1 NA TRBV28 CASSGQGTEAFF TGTGCCAGCAGTGGGCAGGGGACTGAAGCTTTCTTT
NA TRBJ1-2 few TRBV6-2/TRBV6-3 CASSYSPVSSRGGGYTF TGTGCCAGCAGTTACTCACCGGTTAGTTCCAGGGGCGGTGGCTACACCTTC
NA TRBJ2-1 NA TRBV5-4 CATTQRTGYNEQFF TGTGCCACGACCCAGCGGACTGGCTACAATGAGCAGTTCTTC
TRBD2 TRBJ2-1 NA TRBV7-9 CASSFGGTISYNEQFF TGTGCCAGCAGCTTCGGGGGGACCATCTCCTACAATGAGCAGTTCTTC
TRBD1 TRBJ1-2 NA TRBV6-5 CASSYRDSFGGYTF TGTGCCAGCAGTTACCGGGACAGTTTCGGTGGCTACACCTTC
NA TRBJ2-1 NA TRBV28 CASKRGSGESNEQFF TGTGCCAGCAAACGAGGGTCAGGGGAAAGCAATGAGCAGTTCTTC
TRBD2 TRBJ2-2 NA TRBV9 CASSVGLAGDPGELFF TGTGCCAGCAGCGTAGGGCTAGCGGGAGACCCCGGGGAGCTGTTTTTT
NA TRBJ1-1 NA TRBV11-2 CASSLLQNPFTEAFF TGTGCCAGCAGCTTACTACAGAATCCCTTCACTGAAGCTTTCTTT
NA TRBJ1-5 NA TRBV6-1 CASSEGGYSNQPQHF TGTGCCAGCAGTGAAGGAGGATATAGCAATCAGCCCCAGCATTTT
NA TRBJ2-1 NA TRBV6-6 CASSFGNEQFF TGTGCCAGCAGTTTCGGCAATGAGCAGTTCTTC
NA TRBJ2-1 NA TRBV11-2 CASSLDGSSYNEQFF TGTGCCAGCAGCTTAGATGGGAGCTCCTACAATGAGCAGTTCTTC
NA TRBJ1-5 few TRBV19 CASSYQPGNNQPQHF TGTGCCAGTAGTTACCAACCGGGAAACAATCAGCCCCAGCATTTT
NA TRBJ1-4 once TRBV10-3 CAISEGIGSGEKLFF TGTGCCATCAGTGAGGGGATTGGGAGCGGGGAAAAACTGTTTTTT
NA TRBJ2-3 NA TRBV7-2 CASSLRRDSYDTQYF TGTGCCAGCAGCTTAAGGAGGGACTCGTACGATACGCAGTATTTT
NA TRBJ2-1 NA TRBV28 CASSPPPGTLNEQFF TGTGCCAGCAGTCCCCCCCCGGGGACTCTAAATGAGCAGTTCTTC
NA TRBJ1-4 NA TRBV27 CASSRSRGAATNEKLFF TGTGCCAGCAGTCGGTCTAGGGGGGCCGCAACTAATGAAAAACTGTTTTTT
TRBD2 TRBJ2-7 NA TRBV28 CASTSQGLAYEQYF TGTGCCAGCACCTCACAGGGACTAGCGTACGAGCAGTACTTC
NA TRBJ2-3 NA TRBV5-1 CASSLAPGADTQYF TGCGCCAGCAGCTTGGCGCCAGGGGCAGATACGCAGTATTTT
NA TRBJ2-1 NA TRBV19 CASSPGTHTYNEQFF TGTGCCAGTAGTCCCGGGACCCATACCTACAATGAGCAGTTCTTC
TRBD1 TRBJ1-1 NA TRBV24-1 CATSTTGANTEAFF TGTGCCACCAGTACGACAGGGGCGAACACTGAAGCTTTCTTT
NA TRBJ2-2 few TRBV27 CASRPTLGTGELFF TGTGCCAGCAGGCCGACACTCGGCACCGGGGAGCTGTTTTTT
TRBD1 TRBJ2-5 NA TRBV15 CATSRGGQGASQETQYF TGTGCCACCAGCAGAGGGGGACAGGGGGCATCCCAAGAGACCCAGTACTTC
NA TRBJ1-4 NA TRBV28 CASSLPGATNEKLFF TGTGCCAGCAGTCTCCCGGGCGCAACTAATGAAAAACTGTTTTTT
NA TRBJ2-5 NA TRBV6-5 CASAGQGETQYF TGTGCCAGCGCTGGGCAGGGGGAGACCCAGTACTTC
NA TRBJ2-1 once TRBV27 CASSFTPIPYNEQFF TGTGCCAGCAGTTTCACACCGATCCCCTACAATGAGCAGTTCTTC